This TCR beta chain was captured by sequencing in a study of T cells in Graves' hyperthyroidism and ophthalmopathy. Regions amplified from RNA transcripts were the TCR beta CDR3 regions. With the HTBI primer set, the TCR CDR3 went through a first round of RT-PCR. TCRdb independently ran MiXCR on the multiplex PCR reads; one entry per CDR3 protein. Of hundreds of thousands of distinct CDR3 sequences listed, around 13% are singletons. Many counts were recorded for this clonotype. V lost 3 bases to trimming and J lost 5 bases, with 10 bases between them. The CDR3 is 13 amino acids. Per the germline V gene, CDR1 is MDHEN and CDR2 is SYDVKM.

The chain uses TRBV28 and TRBJ2-5, with D perhaps given as TRBD1 or TRBD2 (5 bases each). The sample comprised blood. The clonotype comes from a woman in her thirties with Graves' hyperthyroidism. The CDR3 DNA reads as TGTGCCAGCAGTTTGAGGGGAGAGGAGACCCAGTACTTC. This translates into CASSLRGEETQYF.